This T cell receptor beta chain comes out of a study of T cells in Graves' hyperthyroidism and ophthalmopathy. Findings of the study overall: Researchers report that a 13 V-J model separated ophthalmopathy from stable hyperthyroidism.

Trimming left V 4 bases short and J 1 base short, with 12 bases between. Germline lookup yields CDR1 DFQATT and CDR2 SNEGSKA (reference sequence). This CDR3 comprises 14 residues. RNA transcripts served as the template for amplifying TCR beta CDR3 regions. First-round RT-PCR targeting the TCR CDR3 was performed with the HTBI primer set. TCRdb used MiXCR to reprocess the multiplex PCR reads, holding one entry per CDR3 protein. The sample includes over 450,000 distinct CDR3 sequences, roughly 14% of them seen just once. This clonotype was observed many times. Antigen: not known. Orbital computed tomography, thyroid ultrasound, serum thyroxine and TRAb, and clinical symptoms together informed the diagnoses.

The TCR originated in a woman under 30 with Graves' hyperthyroidism. The chain is built from TRBV20-1 and TRBJ2-3, with TRBD2 as a possible D gene (6 bases). The sample taken for sequencing was blood. The CDR3 DNA sequence: TGCAGTGCTACGGAGGGAGTGGGCACAGATACGCAGTATTTT. It yields the protein CSATEGVGTDTQYF.